The rows below give T cell receptor beta chains drawn from one sample of a study of shared clonotypes between healthy human individuals. Measured with immunoSEQ multiplex PCR; TCRdb has only the in-frame clones, and not every one. The repertoire holds roughly 510,000 clones, with roughly 85% as singletons. Sequencing was performed on PBMCs. Receptors were obtained from a woman aged 35 to 49 in good health. Some clones in this sample may be carry-over from other donors' samples. Each CDR3 is given with its conserved first and last residue. D genes are given only for firm matches. Clone size is given for some rows only: seen once, a few or many times, or a class if the clone is expanded.

v_gene	abundance	j_gene	d_gene	CDR3nt	CDR3aa
TRBV6-5	.	TRBJ2-7	.	TGTGCCAGCAGTCGGACTTACGAGCAGTACTTC	CASSRTYEQYF
TRBV27	.	TRBJ2-2	TRBD1	TGTGCCAGCAGTTCGGGGACAGGGGACCCCTCGAACACCGGGGAGCTGTTTTTT	CASSSGTGDPSNTGELFF
TRBV6-5	.	TRBJ2-1	.	TGTGCCAGCAATAGGGACAATGAGCAGTTCTTC	CASNRDNEQFF
TRBV10-3	.	TRBJ1-1	.	TGTGCCATCAGTGAGTCGAGGGGAGGGATGAACACTGAAGCTTTCTTT	CAISESRGGMNTEAFF
TRBV6-5	.	TRBJ2-7	TRBD1	TGTGCCAGCAGTGGACAGGGTGCCAGCGAGCAGTACTTC	CASSGQGASEQYF
TRBV7-9	.	TRBJ2-5	.	TGTGCCAGCAGCTTAAGCGCGGACGTGCTCCGGACCCAATACTTC	CASSLSADVLRTQYF
TRBV27	.	TRBJ2-2	.	TGTGCCAGCAGTTCAACCGGGGAGCTGTTTTTT	CASSSTGELFF
TRBV7-3	.	TRBJ1-2	.	TGTGCCAGCAGCTTAATCGGGGGCGGGTTAGGCAGCTATGGCTACACCTTC	CASSLIGGGLGSYGYTF
TRBV29-1	.	TRBJ2-7	.	TGCAGCGTTGAAGTTAGCGGCAACCCTGGCGAGCAGTACTTC	CSVEVSGNPGEQYF
TRBV6-4	.	TRBJ2-1	TRBD2	TGTGCCAGCAGCCGTAGCGGGGAAGGGCAGTTCTTC	CASSRSGEGQFF
TRBV5-1	.	TRBJ2-7	TRBD1	TGCGCCAGCAGCAGGAAGGACAGGCATCCCTACGAGCAGTACTTC	CASSRKDRHPYEQYF
TRBV7-3	.	TRBJ2-2	.	TGTGCCAGCAGCCCTCTTTCCGCCGGGGAGCTGTTTTTT	CASSPLSAGELFF
TRBV7-6	.	TRBJ2-1	.	TGTGCCAGCAGCCCGGGACTTAACAATGAGCAGTTCTTC	CASSPGLNNEQFF
TRBV4-2	.	TRBJ2-3	.	TGTGCCAGCAGCATATCAGAGAGAGATACGCAGTATTTT	CASSISERDTQYF
TRBV5-1	.	TRBJ2-1	TRBD2	TGCGCCAGCAGCACCTCTAGCGGCTACAATGAGCAGTTCTTC	CASSTSSGYNEQFF
TRBV28	.	TRBJ2-5	.	TGTGCCAGCGCAACGGGCGGGCGCCAAGAGACCCAGTACTTC	CASATGGRQETQYF
TRBV7-9	.	TRBJ2-3	TRBD2	TGTGCCAGCAGCTCCCGGTACGAGACTAGCGGCACAGATACGCAGTATTTT	CASSSRYETSGTDTQYF
TRBV19	.	TRBJ1-5	TRBD1	TGTGCCAGTAGCCACAGGGGTTCGAGAGAACAGCCCCAGCATTTT	CASSHRGSREQPQHF
TRBV19	.	TRBJ2-1	.	TGTGCCAGTAGTATAATCAGCGGTTTGGGGAGCAATGAGCAGTTCTTC	CASSIISGLGSNEQFF
TRBV19	.	TRBJ2-2	TRBD1	TGTGCCAGTAGTATGAGAGGGGGCCCCGGGGAGCTGTTTTTT	CASSMRGGPGELFF
TRBV28	.	TRBJ1-1	TRBD1	TGTGCCAGTAATTTCAGGGGGGCGCTGGGCACTGAAGCTTTCTTT	CASNFRGALGTEAFF
TRBV18	few	TRBJ2-1	.	TGTGCCAGCTCACCAGGGAGCGGAGGGATTTACAATGAGCAGTTCTTC	CASSPGSGGIYNEQFF
TRBV10-1	.	TRBJ2-3	TRBD2	TGCGCCGGCAGCGCAAGGGGGACTAGCGGCACAGATACGCAGTATTTT	CAGSARGTSGTDTQYF
TRBV27	few	TRBJ1-5	.	TGTGCCAGCAGTCCAAGGGGCACCGTCGACAGTTATCAGCCCCAGCATTTT	CASSPRGTVDSYQPQHF
TRBV18	.	TRBJ1-1	.	TGTGCCAGCTCACCACGTCAGTCAGTTAGTGGCACTGAAGCTTTCTTT	CASSPRQSVSGTEAFF
TRBV5-4	.	TRBJ2-5	TRBD2	TGTGCCAGCAGGGTCGGACTAGCGGGAGAAGAGACCCAGTACTTC	CASRVGLAGEETQYF
TRBV18	.	TRBJ1-1	.	TGTGCCAGCTCACAAGGGGACCGGGCTGAAGCTTTCTTT	CASSQGDRAEAFF
TRBV7-8	.	TRBJ2-4	.	TGTGCCAGCAGCTTAGCGAGGGGTGGAAGGGCCAAAAACATTCAGTACTTC	CASSLARGGRAKNIQYF
TRBV29-1	many	TRBJ1-2	.	TGCAGCGTTGCTTATACCTCGGGATGGGGGCAGGGCTACACCTTC	CSVAYTSGWGQGYTF
TRBV7-9	.	TRBJ2-5	.	TGTGCCAGCAGCTTTTCTATAGAAGAGACCCAGTACTTC	CASSFSIEETQYF
TRBV19	.	TRBJ2-1	.	TGTGCCAGTAGTGGCGGCAGGAACTACAATGAGCAGTTCTTC	CASSGGRNYNEQFF
TRBV6-6	few	TRBJ2-1	.	TGTGCCAGCAGTTACTCGGATTTAGGATATGAGCAGTTCTTC	CASSYSDLGYEQFF
TRBV28	.	TRBJ1-6	TRBD1	TGTGCCAGCAGTCCCGACAGGGGTTATAATTCACCCCTCCACTTT	CASSPDRGYNSPLHF
TRBV18	.	TRBJ2-5	.	TGTGCCAGCTCGCCCGCAGGAGAGACCCAGTACTTC	CASSPAGETQYF
TRBV6-1	many	TRBJ2-2	.	TGTGCCAGCAGTGAGATAAGAGGGCCCGGGGAGCTGTTTTTT	CASSEIRGPGELFF
TRBV18	.	TRBJ1-1	.	TGTGCCAGCTCACCAGGGATCCTTAACACTGAAGCTTTCTTT	CASSPGILNTEAFF
TRBV4-2	.	TRBJ1-2	.	TGTGCCAGCAGCCAAGAAGAGGGGTCAGGGGGCTACACCTTC	CASSQEEGSGGYTF
TRBV19	.	TRBJ1-1	TRBD1	TGTGCCAGTAGTATACAGGGGGCCACTGAAGCTTTCTTT	CASSIQGATEAFF
TRBV11-2	.	TRBJ1-2	.	TGTGCCAGCAGCACCTACCGGACAGTTAAACTGAACTATGGCTACACCTTC	CASSTYRTVKLNYGYTF
TRBV4-1	.	TRBJ2-2	.	TGCGCCAGCAGCCGAGACCAAGGACCCACCGGGGAGCTGTTTTTT	CASSRDQGPTGELFF
TRBV30	.	TRBJ1-3	.	TGTGCCTGGAGTGGGAGCAGGCGCTCTGGAAACACCATATATTTT	CAWSGSRRSGNTIYF
TRBV19	.	TRBJ2-5	TRBD1	TGTGCCTCAAAGACAGGGGGTGAGACCCAGTACTTC	CASKTGGETQYF
TRBV5-1	.	TRBJ2-7	TRBD1	TGCGCCAGCAGCTGGGGCACCGGGACAGGGGGCTACGAGCAGTACTTC	CASSWGTGTGGYEQYF
TRBV30	.	TRBJ2-3	.	TGTGCCTGGAGTGCGCGTGCGGGTCTTACGCAGTATTTT	CAWSARAGLTQYF
TRBV19	.	TRBJ2-5	.	TGTGCCAGTAGTATAGTAGCCCAAGAGACCCAGTACTTC	CASSIVAQETQYF
TRBV7-2	.	TRBJ1-5	TRBD1	TGTGCCAGCAGCTTCGGACAGGGGCGTCAGCCCCAGCATTTT	CASSFGQGRQPQHF
TRBV6-4	.	TRBJ2-7	.	TGTGCCAGCAGTGACCATGTGGGCTACGAGCAGTACTTC	CASSDHVGYEQYF
TRBV5-1	.	TRBJ2-1	TRBD1	TGCGCCAGCAGCTTGGCGACAGGGGGCGGCGATGAGCAGTTCTTC	CASSLATGGGDEQFF
TRBV11-3	.	TRBJ1-2	.	TGTGCCAGCAGCTTACAAATCGCAGCACCCTATGGCTACACCTTC	CASSLQIAAPYGYTF
TRBV7-2	.	TRBJ2-3	.	TGTGCCAGCAGCCGAAACCGGGGTGATACGCAGTATTTT	CASSRNRGDTQYF
TRBV5-4	.	TRBJ2-3	TRBD2	TGTGCCAGCAGCTTTAGCGGGGTTACAGATACGCAGTATTTT	CASSFSGVTDTQYF
TRBV6-1	.	TRBJ2-7	.	TGTGCCAGCACTGACCCTGGACAGCGGGAGTACTTC	CASTDPGQREYF
TRBV27	.	TRBJ2-7	.	TGTGCCAGCAGGCACCTTGTTGGGGGACCCGGGAAGGGCTCCTACGAGCAGTACTTC	CASRHLVGGPGKGSYEQYF
TRBV10-3	.	TRBJ2-5	TRBD2	TGTGCCATCAGTGAGGGGGCTAGCGGGAGAGAGACCCAGTACTTC	CAISEGASGRETQYF
TRBV29-1	.	TRBJ2-7	TRBD1	TGCAGCGTTGCGACAGGGGGTCCCTACGAGCAGTACTTC	CSVATGGPYEQYF
TRBV11-1	.	TRBJ1-1	.	TGTGCCAGCAGCAGGGAAATGAACACTGAAGCTTTCTTT	CASSREMNTEAFF
TRBV13	.	TRBJ1-2	TRBD1	TGTGCCAGCAGTGAAGACAGGGCGAGTTCCTATGGCTACACCTTC	CASSEDRASSYGYTF